Listed below are T cell receptor beta chains from one sample, sequenced in a study of vaccination effects on CD4 cells after COVID-19. No antigen is known for these receptors. Sequencing was performed with immunoSEQ multiplex PCR; in TCRdb, only in-frame clones are kept and a portion is missing. This table holds just over 20,000 clones, under 85% found once. The sequencing here drew on CD4+ T cells from PBMCs cultured with HCoV-NL63 spike peptides, taken before COVID-19 vaccination. All receptors derive from a human donor who received a COVID-19 vaccine. Each CDR3 is given with its conserved first and last residue. The D gene is left open where the match is weak. Size is omitted from some rows. Given values are once, few, many or a class for expanded clones.

cdr3_aa: CASSLMPRDQPQHF; cdr3_nt: TGTGCCAGTAGTTTAATGCCGCGGGATCAGCCCCAGCATTTT; v_call: TRBV19; d_call: .; j_call: TRBJ1-5; clone_size: few
cdr3_aa: CASSTNNSPLHF; cdr3_nt: TGTGCCAGCTCAACCAATAATTCACCCCTCCACTTT; v_call: TRBV18; d_call: .; j_call: TRBJ1-6; clone_size: once
cdr3_aa: CSVLSGEKLFF; cdr3_nt: TGCAGCGTTTTGAGCGGGGAAAAACTGTTTTTT; v_call: TRBV29-1; d_call: .; j_call: TRBJ1-4; clone_size: few
cdr3_aa: CASSSGLAGGRDTQYF; cdr3_nt: TGCGCCAGCAGCTCGGGACTAGCGGGGGGCAGAGATACGCAGTATTTT; v_call: TRBV5-1; d_call: TRBD2; j_call: TRBJ2-3; clone_size: .
cdr3_aa: CASSFRGEGTGELFF; cdr3_nt: TGCGCCAGCAGCTTCAGGGGCGAAGGGACCGGGGAGCTGTTTTTT; v_call: TRBV5-1; d_call: .; j_call: TRBJ2-2; clone_size: .
cdr3_aa: CAWTHWTSGRYEQYF; cdr3_nt: TGTGCCTGGACTCACTGGACTAGCGGGAGGTACGAGCAGTACTTC; v_call: TRBV30; d_call: TRBD2; j_call: TRBJ2-7; clone_size: few
cdr3_aa: CAWSLIAGPYNEQFF; cdr3_nt: TGTGCCTGGAGTCTTATAGCGGGCCCCTACAATGAGCAGTTCTTC; v_call: TRBV30; d_call: TRBD2; j_call: TRBJ2-1; clone_size: .
cdr3_aa: CASSPRDSQETQYF; cdr3_nt: TGTGCCAGCAGCCCCCGGGACAGCCAAGAGACCCAGTACTTC; v_call: TRBV5-4; d_call: TRBD1; j_call: TRBJ2-5; clone_size: .
cdr3_aa: CASSLQVGGSGANVLTF; cdr3_nt: TGTGCCAGCAGCTTACAGGTGGGGGGGTCTGGGGCCAACGTCCTGACTTTC; v_call: TRBV7-2; d_call: TRBD2; j_call: TRBJ2-6; clone_size: once
cdr3_aa: CASSLVRGYTF; cdr3_nt: TGTGCCAGCAGTTTGGTCCGGGGCTACACCTTC; v_call: TRBV12-3/TRBV12-4; d_call: .; j_call: TRBJ1-2; clone_size: .
cdr3_aa: CASSLSVGTVNTGELFF; cdr3_nt: TGTGCCAGCAGCTTGTCAGTAGGGACAGTGAACACCGGGGAGCTGTTTTTT; v_call: TRBV5-6; d_call: TRBD1; j_call: TRBJ2-2; clone_size: .
cdr3_aa: CASSQALAGTGELFF; cdr3_nt: TGTGCCAGCAGCCAAGCACTAGCGGGGACCGGGGAGCTGTTTTTT; v_call: TRBV14; d_call: TRBD2; j_call: TRBJ2-2; clone_size: .
cdr3_aa: CASRKSQMSPGPSGANVLTF; cdr3_nt: TGCGCCAGCAGAAAAAGCCAAATGTCTCCAGGCCCCTCTGGGGCCAACGTCCTGACTTTC; v_call: TRBV4-1; d_call: .; j_call: TRBJ2-6; clone_size: once
cdr3_aa: CASSEGAYRGRGYNEQFF; cdr3_nt: TGTGCCAGCAGTGAAGGGGCCTACAGGGGGCGAGGGTACAATGAGCAGTTCTTC; v_call: TRBV6-1; d_call: TRBD1; j_call: TRBJ2-1; clone_size: .
cdr3_aa: CASSNGRTYGYTF; cdr3_nt: TGTGCCAGCAGCAACGGACGGACCTATGGCTACACCTTC; v_call: TRBV6-2/TRBV6-3; d_call: .; j_call: TRBJ1-2; clone_size: few
cdr3_aa: CASSFQAGDEKLFF; cdr3_nt: TGTGCCAGCAGTTTTCAGGCAGGGGATGAAAAACTGTTTTTT; v_call: TRBV27; d_call: .; j_call: TRBJ1-4; clone_size: .
cdr3_aa: CAISRAGATDTQYF; cdr3_nt: TGTGCCATCAGTCGAGCGGGAGCCACAGATACGCAGTATTTT; v_call: TRBV10-3; d_call: TRBD2; j_call: TRBJ2-3; clone_size: .
cdr3_aa: CASSLTGQGYEQYF; cdr3_nt: TGCGCCAGCAGCCTAACGGGACAGGGGTACGAGCAGTACTTC; v_call: TRBV5-1; d_call: TRBD1; j_call: TRBJ2-7; clone_size: .
cdr3_aa: CASSLALGETQYF; cdr3_nt: TGTGCCAGCAGTTTGGCCCTCGGAGAGACCCAGTACTTC; v_call: TRBV27; d_call: .; j_call: TRBJ2-5; clone_size: few
cdr3_aa: CASSLGQITDTQYF; cdr3_nt: TGTGCCAGCAGCTTGGGGCAGATCACAGATACGCAGTATTTT; v_call: TRBV5-6; d_call: .; j_call: TRBJ2-3; clone_size: .
cdr3_aa: CSVKGDRLAGAETQYF; cdr3_nt: TGCAGCGTTAAAGGGGATAGGCTAGCGGGAGCGGAGACCCAGTACTTC; v_call: TRBV29-1; d_call: TRBD2; j_call: TRBJ2-5; clone_size: .
cdr3_aa: CASSQQGAGEQYF; cdr3_nt: TGTGCCAGTAGTCAGCAGGGGGCTGGCGAGCAGTACTTC; v_call: TRBV19; d_call: TRBD1; j_call: TRBJ2-7; clone_size: few
cdr3_aa: CASSYAGVRWETQYF; cdr3_nt: TGTGCCAGCAGTTACGCGGGAGTCCGTTGGGAGACCCAGTACTTC; v_call: TRBV6-2/TRBV6-3; d_call: TRBD2; j_call: TRBJ2-5; clone_size: .
cdr3_aa: CASSVVRTCTF; cdr3_nt: TGTGCCAGCAGCGTAGTTAGGACATGTACCTTC; v_call: TRBV9; d_call: .; j_call: TRBJ1-2; clone_size: .
cdr3_aa: CASRIQDQPQHF; cdr3_nt: TGTGCCAGCAGAATACAGGATCAGCCCCAGCATTTT; v_call: TRBV28; d_call: .; j_call: TRBJ1-5; clone_size: .
cdr3_aa: CASSPSERPGNSPLHF; cdr3_nt: TGTGCCAGCTCACCATCGGAGAGACCGGGAAATTCACCCCTCCACTTT; v_call: TRBV18; d_call: .; j_call: TRBJ1-6; clone_size: few
cdr3_aa: CASSLPGTGTNEKLFF; cdr3_nt: TGTGCCAGCAGCTTGCCCGGGACAGGGACGAATGAAAAACTGTTTTTT; v_call: TRBV5-6; d_call: TRBD1; j_call: TRBJ1-4; clone_size: once
cdr3_aa: CAWSVIEGVTEAFF; cdr3_nt: TGTGCCTGGAGTGTAATAGAGGGGGTCACTGAAGCTTTCTTT; v_call: TRBV30; d_call: .; j_call: TRBJ1-1; clone_size: few
cdr3_aa: CASRRRQATSYEQYF; cdr3_nt: TGTGCCAGCAGACGGAGACAGGCTACCTCCTACGAGCAGTACTTC; v_call: TRBV11-2; d_call: .; j_call: TRBJ2-7; clone_size: .
cdr3_aa: CASSQKKGAFF; cdr3_nt: TGTGCCAGCAGTCAAAAAAAGGGAGCTTTCTTT; v_call: TRBV2; d_call: .; j_call: TRBJ1-1; clone_size: .
cdr3_aa: CAISEWGQNSPLHF; cdr3_nt: TGTGCCATCAGTGAGTGGGGACAGAATTCACCCCTCCACTTT; v_call: TRBV10-3; d_call: TRBD1; j_call: TRBJ1-6; clone_size: few
cdr3_aa: CASSLRGPGGRTGELFF; cdr3_nt: TGTGCCAGCAGCCTCAGGGGTCCCGGGGGCAGAACCGGGGAGCTGTTTTTT; v_call: TRBV14; d_call: .; j_call: TRBJ2-2; clone_size: .
cdr3_aa: CASSLLSGGEQFF; cdr3_nt: TGTGCCAGCAGCTTACTTTCGGGAGGTGAGCAGTTCTTC; v_call: TRBV13; d_call: TRBD2; j_call: TRBJ2-1; clone_size: .
cdr3_aa: CASSHSRDIQGYTF; cdr3_nt: TGTGCCAGCTCCCATTCCCGGGACATACAGGGCTACACCTTC; v_call: TRBV28; d_call: .; j_call: TRBJ1-2; clone_size: .
cdr3_aa: CARSLPGLNTEAFF; cdr3_nt: TGTGCCAGAAGCCTTCCAGGCCTGAACACTGAAGCTTTCTTT; v_call: TRBV5-3; d_call: .; j_call: TRBJ1-1; clone_size: .
cdr3_aa: CASSPQNTEAFF; cdr3_nt: TGTGCCAGCTCACCACAGAACACTGAAGCTTTCTTT; v_call: TRBV18; d_call: .; j_call: TRBJ1-1; clone_size: .
cdr3_aa: CASSEVAGTTDTQYF; cdr3_nt: TGTGCCAGCAGTGAAGTGGCGGGGACCACAGATACGCAGTATTTT; v_call: TRBV2; d_call: .; j_call: TRBJ2-3; clone_size: .